These 23 T cell receptor beta chains came from one sample sequenced in a study of technical replicates of blood from several donors. Data came from immunoSEQ multiplex PCR; TCRdb stores just in-frame clones and leaves some out. The profile shows roughly 50,000 clones, more than 90% of them singletons. Material: PBMCs. These receptor sequences come from a human donor in good health. Some clones in this sample may be carry-over from other donors' samples.

V and J are TRBV15 and TRBJ2-7; D unclear. Trimming took 0 bases from V and 0 from J, leaving 3 bases between them. The CDR3 consists of 13 residues. Germline V lookup: CDR1 LNHNV, CDR2 YYDKDF (reference sequence). The CDR3 nucleotides read TGTGCCACCAGCAGAGAGAGCTCCTACGAGCAGTACTTC. Its protein product is CATSRESSYEQYF.

The chain is built from TRBV6-4 and TRBJ1-2; D is uncertain. Trimming took 2 bases from V and 4 from J, leaving 8 bases between them. From germline, CDR1 is MRHNA and CDR2 SNTAGT. The CDR3 covers 13 residues. CDR3 residues: CASSDGGGYGYTF. The CDR3 nucleotides read TGTGCCAGCAGTGACGGCGGCGGCTATGGCTACACCTTC.

This clone was observed a single time. J is TRBJ2-5 and V is TRBV9, with a weak D call TRBD2 (5 bases). Per the germline V gene, CDR1 is SGDLS and CDR2 is YYNGEE. Trimming removed 3 bases at V and 0 bases at J, with 9 bases between. This CDR3 is built from 14 residues. CDR3 DNA: TGTGCCAGCAGCGCTAGGGAGTACCAAGAGACCCAGTACTTC. The encoded protein is CASSAREYQETQYF.

The chain has TRBV20-1 and TRBJ2-1; 7 positions match TRBD2. V gave up 4 bases and J gave up 10 bases; unmatched junction bases: 4. Germline values: CDR1 DFQATT, CDR2 SNEGSKA (reference sequence). The CDR3 has 11 amino acids. Here the CDR3 reads CSATAGGEQFF. DNA of the CDR3: TGCAGTGCTACGGCCGGGGGGGAGCAGTTCTTC.

Only one count was recorded for this clone. The chain couples TRBV7-2 to TRBJ2-7; tentative D call: TRBD2 (5 bases). Germline CDR1 SGHTA, CDR2 FQGNSA. With 5 bases removed from V and 2 bases from J, the gap between germline ends came to 13 bases. The CDR3 length is 14 residues. The CDR3 reads CASSDSSGAYEQYF. The CDR3 nucleotides are TGTGCCAGCAGCGATTCCAGCGGCGCCTACGAGCAGTACTTC.

V usage is TRBV6-4 and J usage is TRBJ2-3, with 7 bases identical to TRBD1. The CDR3 consists of 14 residues. From germline, CDR1 is MRHNA and CDR2 SNTAGT. The V segment lost 0 bases and the J segment 3 bases; nucleotides outside the gene matches: 0. The CDR3 region is CASSDSQGTDTQYF. The CDR3 DNA is TGTGCCAGCAGTGACTCACAGGGGACAGATACGCAGTATTTT.

This clone occurred once. J is TRBJ1-3 and V is TRBV7-8; 12 nucleotides line up with TRBD1. The V segment lost 5 bases and the J segment 4 bases; nucleotides outside the gene matches: 12. CDR3 size: 18 residues. In germline, CDR1 is SGHVS, CDR2 FQNEAQ. The CDR3 protein is CASSIRDRGLSSGNTIYF. Written as DNA, the CDR3 is TGTGCCAGCAGCATCCGGGACAGGGGGCTCTCAAGCGGAAACACCATATATTTT.

The V and J genes are TRBV2 and TRBJ2-3; tentative D call: TRBD2 (5 bases). CDR1 is SNHLY, CDR2 FYNNEI, per germline. This CDR3 is built from 15 residues. V lost 8 bases to trimming and J lost 2 bases, with 17 bases between them. The CDR3 DNA is TGTGCCAGCGGACGCGGCGGGTATAACACAGATACGCAGTATTTT. Translation: CASGRGGYNTDTQYF.

This chain connects TRBV7-2 to TRBJ1-5; D is possibly TRBD1 (5 bases). The V and J ends lost 1 base and 5 bases respectively, with 15 bases between them. This CDR3 has 16 residues. The germline gives CDR1 SGHTA, CDR2 FQGNSA. CDR3 DNA sequence: TGTGCCAGCAGCTTAGGGGAACAGGTTTTGGATCAGCCCCAGCATTTT. It is translated as CASSLGEQVLDQPQHF.

The chain couples TRBV7-9 to TRBJ2-7; unclear D gene. The V end lost 2 bases, the J end lost 5 bases, and 13 bases lay between the germline ends. The germline V gene has CDR1 SEHNR and CDR2 FQNEAQ (reference sequence). The CDR3 contains 14 residues. CDR3 protein: CASSLFPHTHEQYF. CDR3 DNA: TGTGCCAGCAGCTTATTTCCTCACACCCACGAGCAGTACTTC.

The chain employs TRBV4-2 and TRBJ1-4; D gene ambiguous. There are 13 residues in the CDR3. Germline loops: CDR1 LGHNA, CDR2 YNFKEQ. V was trimmed by 1 base and J by 4 bases, leaving 4 bases between them. CDR3 sequence: CASSQAGNEKLFF. CDR3 DNA sequence: TGTGCCAGCAGCCAAGCGGGTAATGAAAAACTGTTTTTT.

This clone was recorded once. The chain recombines TRBV4-2 with TRBJ2-7; the match to TRBD2 covers 10 bases. Trimming removed 1 base from V and 2 bases from J; junction bases left unmatched: 5. This CDR3 is 16 amino acids long. CDR1 and CDR2 from the germline V gene are LGHNA and YNFKEQ. The CDR3: CASSQALAGGAYEQYF. As DNA, the CDR3 is TGTGCCAGCAGCCAAGCTTTAGCGGGGGGTGCCTACGAGCAGTACTTC.

The V and J genes are TRBV6-6 and TRBJ2-1, with TRBD2 identical over 9 bases. The CDR3 has 15 residues. Trimming removed 6 bases from V and 4 bases from J; junction bases left unmatched: 7. Germline V gene sequence: CDR1 MNHNY, CDR2 SVGAGI (reference sequence). For the CDR3, the DNA is TGTGCCAGCAGCCGCGGGGGGGCACGGTACAATGAGCAGTTCTTC. It yields the protein CASSRGGARYNEQFF.

V and J are TRBV14 and TRBJ2-7; possibly TRBD2 for D (5 bases). Per the germline V gene, CDR1 is SGHDN and CDR2 is FVKESK. The CDR3 has 13 amino acids. V gave up 4 bases and J gave up 7 bases, with 14 bases separating them. The DNA for the CDR3 is TGTGCCAGCAGCCCGTCCGGGGTTTGGGAGCAGTACTTC. Residues: CASSPSGVWEQYF.

V is TRBV6-1 and J is TRBJ1-2; possibly TRBD1 for D (5 bases). Germline CDR1 MNHNS, CDR2 SASEGT. The CDR3 totals 13 residues. Trimming shortened V by 5 bases and J by 4 bases, and 11 bases separated the two germline ends. The CDR3 bases are TGTGCCAGCAGTTCGGGGGGGATCTATGGCTACACCTTC. This encodes CASSSGGIYGYTF.

V usage is TRBV30 and J usage is TRBJ2-5; 7 positions match TRBD1. This CDR3 region has 13 residues. Looked up from germline, CDR1 is GTSNPN and CDR2 is SVGIG (reference sequence). Trimming removed 8 bases from V and 2 bases from J; junction bases left unmatched: 8. The CDR3: CALTTGLQETQYF. In nucleotides, the CDR3 is TGTGCCCTCACGACAGGGCTACAAGAGACCCAGTACTTC.

V gene TRBV5-1 combines with J gene TRBJ2-1; the match to TRBD2 covers 11 bases. After removal of 0 bases from V and 5 bases from J, the junction contained 4 bases not matched to a gene. The germline gives CDR1 SGHRS, CDR2 YFSETQ. This CDR3 region has 16 residues. CDR3 sequence: CASSLVAGGPDNEQFF. The CDR3 bases are TGCGCCAGCAGCTTGGTAGCGGGAGGGCCCGACAATGAGCAGTTCTTC.

The chain carries TRBV6-8 and TRBJ2-1, with 9 bases fitting TRBD2. V lost 2 bases to trimming and J lost 3 bases; unmatched junction nucleotides: 5. The CDR3 has 16 amino acids. CDR1 and CDR2 from the germline V gene are MNHGY and SAAAGT. The CDR3 reads CASSYPGREGYNEQFF. CDR3 DNA sequence: TGTGCCAGCAGTTACCCAGGGCGGGAGGGCTACAATGAGCAGTTCTTC.

The genes are TRBV15 and TRBJ2-7, with D uncertain. Germline V gene lookup returns CDR1 LNHNV and CDR2 YYDKDF (reference sequence). This CDR3 is 13 amino acids long. Between the trimmed V and J ends, which lost 0 bases and 4 bases, there was a span of 7 bases. This chain's CDR3 is CATSRDRSYEQYF. The CDR3 coding sequence is TGTGCCACCAGCAGAGACAGGTCTTACGAGCAGTACTTC.

V is TRBV5-5 and J is TRBJ1-1, with 9 nucleotides matching TRBD1. Trimming took 4 bases from V and 4 from J; bases not matched to a gene: 14. The germline V gene encodes CDR1 SGHKS and CDR2 YYEKEE (reference sequence). The length of the CDR3 is 17 residues. The CDR3 nucleotides read TGTGCCAGCAGCAGATACAGGACAGGGGCCGTGAGCACTGAAGCTTTCTTT. It yields the protein CASSRYRTGAVSTEAFF.

The chain links TRBV9 to TRBJ2-5; D not certain. This CDR3 region has 14 residues. Germline lookup yields CDR1 SGDLS and CDR2 YYNGEE. With 4 bases removed from V and 5 bases from J, the gap between germline ends came to 15 bases. In DNA form, the CDR3 reads TGTGCCAGCAGCCTGTCCAGTCAGTCGGAGACCCAGTACTTC. It specifies CASSLSSQSETQYF.

The rearrangement joins TRBV4-2 to TRBJ2-7, with D perhaps matching TRBD1 (5 bases). This CDR3 spans 13 amino acids. V was pared by 1 base and J by 6 bases, with 10 bases between. Germline CDR1 reads LGHNA; CDR2 reads YNFKEQ. The CDR3 sequence: CASSQADSSEQYF. The DNA of the CDR3 is TGTGCCAGCAGCCAAGCAGACAGCAGCGAGCAGTACTTC.

V is TRBV4-3 and J is TRBJ2-1; D perhaps matches TRBD2 (7 bases). Trimming took off 0 bases at V and 7 bases at J, with 13 bases between the two ends. Germline assignment: CDR1 LGHNA and CDR2 YSLEER. The CDR3 is made up of 15 amino acids. The CDR3, as DNA: TGCGCCAGCAGCCAAGAAGGGGGGGCGAGTAATGAGCAGTTCTTC. Translated: CASSQEGGASNEQFF.